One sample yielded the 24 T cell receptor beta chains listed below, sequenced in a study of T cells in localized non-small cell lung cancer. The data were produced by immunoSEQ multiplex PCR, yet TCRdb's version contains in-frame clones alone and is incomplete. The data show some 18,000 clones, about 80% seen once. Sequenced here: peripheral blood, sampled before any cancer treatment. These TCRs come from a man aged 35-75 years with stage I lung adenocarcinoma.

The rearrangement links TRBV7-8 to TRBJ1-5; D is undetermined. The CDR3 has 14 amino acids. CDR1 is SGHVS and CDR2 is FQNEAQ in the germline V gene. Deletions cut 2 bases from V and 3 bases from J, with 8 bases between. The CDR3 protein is CASSLSGVNQPQHF. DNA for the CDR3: TGTGCCAGCAGCTTAAGCGGTGTCAATCAGCCCCAGCATTTT.

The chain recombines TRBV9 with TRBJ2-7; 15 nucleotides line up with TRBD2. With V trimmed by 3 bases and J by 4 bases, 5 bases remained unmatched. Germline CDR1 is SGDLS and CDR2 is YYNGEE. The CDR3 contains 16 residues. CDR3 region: CASSAGLAGGVYEQYF. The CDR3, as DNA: TGTGCCAGCAGCGCGGGACTAGCGGGAGGAGTGTACGAGCAGTACTTC.

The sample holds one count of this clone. CDR3 sequence: CASSLAGGGQPYF. The CDR3 nucleotides are TGTGCCAGCAGCTTAGCGGGGGGAGGCCAGCCGTACTTC. This rearrangement joins TRBV7-9 to TRBJ2-7, with a tentative D call TRBD2 (6 bases). The CDR3 consists of 13 residues. The V and J ends lost 0 bases and 12 bases respectively, with 15 bases between them. Germline-derived CDR1 and CDR2 are SEHNR and FQNEAQ (reference sequence).

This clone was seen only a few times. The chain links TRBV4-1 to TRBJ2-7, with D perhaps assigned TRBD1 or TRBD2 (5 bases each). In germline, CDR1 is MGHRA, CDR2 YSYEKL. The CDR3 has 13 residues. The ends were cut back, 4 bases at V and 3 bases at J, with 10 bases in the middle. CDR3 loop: CASSPRDGYEQYF. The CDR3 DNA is TGCGCCAGCAGCCCTCGGGACGGCTACGAGCAGTACTTC.

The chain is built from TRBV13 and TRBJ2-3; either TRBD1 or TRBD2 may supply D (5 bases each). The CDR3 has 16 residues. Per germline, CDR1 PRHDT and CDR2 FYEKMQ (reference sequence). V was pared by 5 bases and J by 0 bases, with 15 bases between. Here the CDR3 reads CASSPPRWGSTDTQYF. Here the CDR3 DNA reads TGTGCCAGCAGCCCTCCCCGTTGGGGGAGCACAGATACGCAGTATTTT.

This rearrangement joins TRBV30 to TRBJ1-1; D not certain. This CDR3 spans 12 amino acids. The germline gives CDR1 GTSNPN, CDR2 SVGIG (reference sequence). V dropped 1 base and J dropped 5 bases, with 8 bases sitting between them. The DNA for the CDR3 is TGTGCCTGGAGTGGGGTCTTGACTGAAGCTTTCTTT. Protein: CAWSGVLTEAFF.

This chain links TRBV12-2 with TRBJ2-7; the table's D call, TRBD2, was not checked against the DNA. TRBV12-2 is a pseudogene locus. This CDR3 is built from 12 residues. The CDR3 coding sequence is TGTGCAAGTCGCCCGGAGAGGAACGAGCAGTACTTC. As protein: CASRPERNEQYF.

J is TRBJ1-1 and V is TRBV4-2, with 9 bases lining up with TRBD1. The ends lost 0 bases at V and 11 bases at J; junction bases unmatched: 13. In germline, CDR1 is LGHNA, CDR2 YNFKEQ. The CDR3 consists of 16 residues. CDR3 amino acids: CASSQDRAQGAVGAFF. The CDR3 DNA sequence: TGTGCCAGCAGCCAAGATAGGGCACAGGGGGCTGTTGGGGCTTTCTTT.

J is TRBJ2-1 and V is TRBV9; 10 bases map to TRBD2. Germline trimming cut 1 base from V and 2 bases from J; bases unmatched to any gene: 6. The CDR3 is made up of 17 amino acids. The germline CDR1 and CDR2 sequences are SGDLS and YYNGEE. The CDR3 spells CASSVSLAGDAYNEQFF. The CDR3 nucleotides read TGTGCCAGCAGCGTAAGTCTAGCGGGAGATGCCTACAATGAGCAGTTCTTC.

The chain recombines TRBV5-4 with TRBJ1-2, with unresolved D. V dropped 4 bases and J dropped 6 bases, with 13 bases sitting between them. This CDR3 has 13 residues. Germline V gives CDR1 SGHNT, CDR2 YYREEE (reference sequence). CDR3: CASSPHALDGYTF. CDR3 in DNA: TGTGCCAGCAGCCCACACGCTCTCGATGGCTACACCTTC.

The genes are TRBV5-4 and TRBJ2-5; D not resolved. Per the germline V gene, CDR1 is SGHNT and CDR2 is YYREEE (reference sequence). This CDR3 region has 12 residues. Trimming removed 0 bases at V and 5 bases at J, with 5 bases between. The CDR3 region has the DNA TGTGCCAGCAGCTTGGTCGAGGAGACCCAGTACTTC. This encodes CASSLVEETQYF.

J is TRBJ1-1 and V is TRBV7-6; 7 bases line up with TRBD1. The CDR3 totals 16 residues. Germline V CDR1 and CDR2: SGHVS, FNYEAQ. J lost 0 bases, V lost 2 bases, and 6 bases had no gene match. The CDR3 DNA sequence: TGTGCCAGCAGCTTAACCCGGGACAGACTGAACACTGAAGCTTTCTTT. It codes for CASSLTRDRLNTEAFF. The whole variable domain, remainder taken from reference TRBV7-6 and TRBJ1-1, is GAGVSQSPRYKVTKRGQDVALRCDPISGHVSLYWYRQALGQGPEFLTYFNYEAQQDKSGLPNDRFSAERPEGSISTLTIQRTEQRDSAMYRCASSLTRDRLNTEAFFGQGTRLTVV.

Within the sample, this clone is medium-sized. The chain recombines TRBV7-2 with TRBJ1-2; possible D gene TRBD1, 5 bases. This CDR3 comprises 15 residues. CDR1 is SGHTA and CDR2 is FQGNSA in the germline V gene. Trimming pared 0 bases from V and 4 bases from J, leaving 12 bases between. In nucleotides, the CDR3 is TGTGCCAGCAGCTTAGCGCTTTCACAGGTCTATGGCTACACCTTC. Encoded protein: CASSLALSQVYGYTF.

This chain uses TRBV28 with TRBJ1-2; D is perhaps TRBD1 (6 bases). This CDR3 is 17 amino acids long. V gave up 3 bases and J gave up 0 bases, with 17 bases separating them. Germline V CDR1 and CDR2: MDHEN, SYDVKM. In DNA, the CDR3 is TGTGCCAGCAGTTTTCTTCTCCGGGACACAGCTAACTATGGCTACACCTTC. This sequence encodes CASSFLLRDTANYGYTF.

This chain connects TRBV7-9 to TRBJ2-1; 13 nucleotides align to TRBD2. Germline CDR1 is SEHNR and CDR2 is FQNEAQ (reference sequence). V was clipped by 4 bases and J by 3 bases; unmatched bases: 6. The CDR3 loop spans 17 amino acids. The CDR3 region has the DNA TGTGCCAGCAGCTCGCGAGGACTAGCGGGAGACTACAATGAGCAGTTCTTC. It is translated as CASSSRGLAGDYNEQFF.

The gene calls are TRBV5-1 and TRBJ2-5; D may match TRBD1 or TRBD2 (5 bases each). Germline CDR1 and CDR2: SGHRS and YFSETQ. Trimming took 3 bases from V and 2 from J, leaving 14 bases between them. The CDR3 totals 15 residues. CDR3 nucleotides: TGCGCCAGCAGCTCCCCGGGACGCGGGCAAGAGACCCAGTACTTC. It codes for CASSSPGRGQETQYF.

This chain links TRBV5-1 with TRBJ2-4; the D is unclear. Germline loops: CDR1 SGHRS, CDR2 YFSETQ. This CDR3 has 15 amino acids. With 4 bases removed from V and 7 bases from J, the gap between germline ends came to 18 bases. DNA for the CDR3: TGCGCCAGCAGCCCCCGGTCGGGCGGTAGCAACATTCAGTACTTC. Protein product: CASSPRSGGSNIQYF.

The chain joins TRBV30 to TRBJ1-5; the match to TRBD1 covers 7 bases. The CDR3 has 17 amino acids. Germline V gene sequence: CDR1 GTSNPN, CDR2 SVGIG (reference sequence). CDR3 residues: CASGQKSSFGGNQPQHF. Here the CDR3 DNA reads TGTGCTTCGGGACAGAAAAGTTCTTTTGGGGGCAATCAGCCCCAGCATTTT.

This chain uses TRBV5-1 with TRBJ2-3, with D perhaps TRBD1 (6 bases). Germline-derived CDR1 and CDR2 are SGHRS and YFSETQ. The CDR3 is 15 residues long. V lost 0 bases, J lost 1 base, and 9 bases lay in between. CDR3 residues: CASSLGTAGTDTQYF. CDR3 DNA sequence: TGCGCCAGCAGCTTGGGGACAGCCGGCACAGATACGCAGTATTTT.

In DNA form, the CDR3 reads TGTGCCAGCAGCTTAACTGGGGGGCAAGCGGGCACTGAAGCTTTCTTT. Translated, it gives CASSLTGGQAGTEAFF. The chain is built from TRBV7-6 and TRBJ1-1, with a possible D match to TRBD1 (6 bases). V was cut by 2 bases and J by 4 bases, with 17 bases left in between. Germline lookup yields CDR1 SGHVS and CDR2 FNYEAQ. CDR3 length: 16 amino acids.

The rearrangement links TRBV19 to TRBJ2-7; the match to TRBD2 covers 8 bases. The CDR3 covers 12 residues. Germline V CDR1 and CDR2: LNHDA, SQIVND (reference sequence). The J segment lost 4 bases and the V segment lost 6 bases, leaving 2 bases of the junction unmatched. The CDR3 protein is CASSGGGYEQYF. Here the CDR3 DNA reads TGTGCCAGTAGCGGGGGGGGATACGAGCAGTACTTC.

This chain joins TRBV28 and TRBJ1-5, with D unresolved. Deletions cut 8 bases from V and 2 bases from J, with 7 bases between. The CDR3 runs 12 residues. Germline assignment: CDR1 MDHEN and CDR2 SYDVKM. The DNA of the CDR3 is TGTGCCAGCGGGTCTGGCAATCAGCCCCAGCATTTT. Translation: CASGSGNQPQHF.

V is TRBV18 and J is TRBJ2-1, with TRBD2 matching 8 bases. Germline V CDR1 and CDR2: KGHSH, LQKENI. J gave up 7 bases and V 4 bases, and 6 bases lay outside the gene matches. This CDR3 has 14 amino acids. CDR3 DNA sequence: TGTGCCAGCTCACTTAGCGGGAAGCAGAATGAGCAGTTCTTC. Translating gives CASSLSGKQNEQFF. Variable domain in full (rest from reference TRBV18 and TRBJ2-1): NAGVMQNPRHLVRRRGQEARLRCSPMKGHSHVYWYRQLPEEGLKFMVYLQKENIIDESGMPKERFSAEFPKEGPSILRIQQVVRGDSAAYFCASSLSGKQNEQFFGPGTRLTVL.

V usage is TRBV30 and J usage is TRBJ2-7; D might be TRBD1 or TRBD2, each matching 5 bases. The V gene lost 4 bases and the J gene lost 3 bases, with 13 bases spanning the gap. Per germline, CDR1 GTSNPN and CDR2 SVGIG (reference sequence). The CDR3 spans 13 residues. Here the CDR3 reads CAWTGGTSYEQYF. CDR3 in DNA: TGTGCCTGGACTGGGGGAACAAGCTACGAGCAGTACTTC.